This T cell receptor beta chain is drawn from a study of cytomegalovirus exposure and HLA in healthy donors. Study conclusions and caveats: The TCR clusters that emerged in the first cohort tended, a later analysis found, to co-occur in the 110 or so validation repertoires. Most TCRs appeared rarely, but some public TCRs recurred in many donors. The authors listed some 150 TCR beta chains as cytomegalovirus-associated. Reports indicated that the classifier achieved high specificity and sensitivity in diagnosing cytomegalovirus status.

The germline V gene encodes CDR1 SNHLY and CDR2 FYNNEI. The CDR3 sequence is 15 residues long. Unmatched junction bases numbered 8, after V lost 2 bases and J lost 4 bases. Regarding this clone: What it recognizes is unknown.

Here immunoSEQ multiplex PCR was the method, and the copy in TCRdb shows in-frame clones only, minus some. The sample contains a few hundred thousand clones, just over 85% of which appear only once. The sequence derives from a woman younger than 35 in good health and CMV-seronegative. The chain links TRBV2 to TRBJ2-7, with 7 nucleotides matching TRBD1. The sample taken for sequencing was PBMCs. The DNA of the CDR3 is TGTGCCAGCAGTGAACGGACAGGTTCTTCTTACGAGCAGTACTTC. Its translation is CASSERTGSSYEQYF.